Listed below are T cell receptor beta chains from one sample, sequenced in a study of blood T cell repertoires in COVID-19. TCRdb's copy holds only in-frame clones and misses some; the assay was immunoSEQ multiplex PCR. The sample includes tens of thousands of clones, over 65% of them seen just once. Sequenced material: peripheral blood. The source is a human donor in a cohort sampled during active COVID-19. CDR3s include the opening cysteine and the closing phenylalanine or tryptophan. Each record gives: D gene, J gene, clone size, V gene, CDR3 DNA, CDR3 protein. D genes are given only for firm matches. Clone size, where shown, is once, few, many, or a class for clones that have expanded.

d_call: TRBD1; j_call: TRBJ1-2; clone_size: few; v_call: TRBV5-6; cdr3_nt: TGTGCCAGCAGCTGGCGGGACAGGCTGGAGGGGCCTGCTGGCTACACCTTC; cdr3_aa: CASSWRDRLEGPAGYTF
d_call: NA; j_call: TRBJ2-7; clone_size: NA; v_call: TRBV6-5; cdr3_nt: TGTGCCAGCAGTTACTCTGGCCAGGGCCACGAGCAGTACTTC; cdr3_aa: CASSYSGQGHEQYF
d_call: TRBD1; j_call: TRBJ1-6; clone_size: few; v_call: TRBV19; cdr3_nt: TGTGCCAGTAGCACTGACAGGGGAAATTCACCCCTCCACTTT; cdr3_aa: CASSTDRGNSPLHF
d_call: TRBD1; j_call: TRBJ1-2; clone_size: few; v_call: TRBV7-2; cdr3_nt: TGTGCCAGCAGCCAGGGACGACAGGGAGGTGGCTACACCTTC; cdr3_aa: CASSQGRQGGGYTF
d_call: NA; j_call: TRBJ1-1; clone_size: NA; v_call: TRBV27; cdr3_nt: TGTGCCAGCAGTTTATTAAAGCAAAACACTGAAGCTTTCTTT; cdr3_aa: CASSLLKQNTEAFF
d_call: NA; j_call: TRBJ1-6; clone_size: NA; v_call: TRBV5-5; cdr3_nt: TGTGCCAGCAGCCTGCCCACAGCAGGGGCTAATTCACCCCTCCACTTT; cdr3_aa: CASSLPTAGANSPLHF
d_call: NA; j_call: TRBJ1-4; clone_size: NA; v_call: TRBV7-9; cdr3_nt: TGTGCCAGCAGCTGGGCTCCGGGACAAGGCCATGAAAAACTGTTTTTT; cdr3_aa: CASSWAPGQGHEKLFF
d_call: NA; j_call: TRBJ2-1; clone_size: NA; v_call: TRBV2; cdr3_nt: TGTGCCAGCAGTGAAGCCCGAACAGGGAACAATGAGCAGTTCTTC; cdr3_aa: CASSEARTGNNEQFF
d_call: TRBD1; j_call: TRBJ1-1; clone_size: NA; v_call: TRBV27; cdr3_nt: TGTGCCAGCAGTCGACCATCAGACAGGGCCATGAACACTGAAGCTTTCTTT; cdr3_aa: CASSRPSDRAMNTEAFF
d_call: TRBD1; j_call: TRBJ2-7; clone_size: NA; v_call: TRBV5-1; cdr3_nt: TGCGCCAGCAGCCTCGAGACAGGGGTCTCCTACGAGCAGTACTTC; cdr3_aa: CASSLETGVSYEQYF
d_call: TRBD1; j_call: TRBJ1-2; clone_size: NA; v_call: TRBV6-4; cdr3_nt: TGTGCCAGCAGTCAAGGACAGGGGCTCTATGGCTACACCTTC; cdr3_aa: CASSQGQGLYGYTF
d_call: TRBD1; j_call: TRBJ1-5; clone_size: NA; v_call: TRBV7-2; cdr3_nt: TGTGCCAGCAGCTTAACAGGGGGCAGGAATCAGCCCCAGCATTTT; cdr3_aa: CASSLTGGRNQPQHF
d_call: NA; j_call: TRBJ1-1; clone_size: few; v_call: TRBV11-2; cdr3_nt: TGTGCCAGCAGCCCCGGGGGGGTTGAAGCTTTCTTT; cdr3_aa: CASSPGGVEAFF
d_call: TRBD1; j_call: TRBJ1-2; clone_size: once; v_call: TRBV7-9; cdr3_nt: TGTGCCAGCAGCCCTAGGACAGGGCCTAACTATGGCTACACCTTC; cdr3_aa: CASSPRTGPNYGYTF
d_call: TRBD1; j_call: TRBJ1-2; clone_size: NA; v_call: TRBV7-2; cdr3_nt: TGTGCCAGCAGCTTAGTGGGACAGGGGGATCGCGGCTACACCTTC; cdr3_aa: CASSLVGQGDRGYTF
d_call: NA; j_call: TRBJ2-2; clone_size: NA; v_call: TRBV11-2; cdr3_nt: TGTGCCAGCAGCTTAGCCGGGGCGAACACCGGGGAGCTGTTTTTT; cdr3_aa: CASSLAGANTGELFF
d_call: NA; j_call: TRBJ1-2; clone_size: few; v_call: TRBV9; cdr3_nt: TGTGCCAGCAGCGTAGGAACAGGAACCTATGGCTACACCTTC; cdr3_aa: CASSVGTGTYGYTF
d_call: TRBD1; j_call: TRBJ2-3; clone_size: many; v_call: TRBV5-6; cdr3_nt: TGTGCCAGCAGCTGGGTCCGGACAGGGGGGGCAGATACGCAGTATTTT; cdr3_aa: CASSWVRTGGADTQYF
d_call: TRBD2; j_call: TRBJ2-7; clone_size: NA; v_call: TRBV2; cdr3_nt: TGTGCCAGCAGTGAAGAGGCGGGGGCCTACGAGCAGTACTTC; cdr3_aa: CASSEEAGAYEQYF
d_call: NA; j_call: TRBJ1-2; clone_size: few; v_call: TRBV5-5; cdr3_nt: TGTGCCAGCAGTTCCGGCGGGCGGGTTGACTATGGCTACACCTTC; cdr3_aa: CASSSGGRVDYGYTF
d_call: NA; j_call: TRBJ2-1; clone_size: once; v_call: TRBV30; cdr3_nt: TGTGCCTGGATACCTATTTACCGGGACTCAAAAACCTCCTACAATGAGCAGTTCTTC; cdr3_aa: CAWIPIYRDSKTSYNEQFF
d_call: NA; j_call: TRBJ1-6; clone_size: NA; v_call: TRBV10-3; cdr3_nt: TGTGCCATCAGTGAGTCGACAGCTAATTCACCCCTCCACTTT; cdr3_aa: CAISESTANSPLHF
d_call: NA; j_call: TRBJ1-1; clone_size: NA; v_call: TRBV28; cdr3_nt: TGTGCCAGCAGTTCCCGGACAGCCCAGAACACTGAAGCTTTCTTT; cdr3_aa: CASSSRTAQNTEAFF
d_call: NA; j_call: TRBJ1-5; clone_size: NA; v_call: TRBV4-1; cdr3_nt: TGCGCCAGCAGCCAAGATAGAGGGATCAATCAGCCCCAGCATTTT; cdr3_aa: CASSQDRGINQPQHF
d_call: NA; j_call: TRBJ1-4; clone_size: NA; v_call: TRBV19; cdr3_nt: TGTGCCAGTAGCCTCAGGGTAGGTTACGAAAAACTGTTTTTT; cdr3_aa: CASSLRVGYEKLFF
d_call: NA; j_call: TRBJ1-1; clone_size: NA; v_call: TRBV28; cdr3_nt: TGTGCCAGCAGACCCCGGGGGAACTTAATGAACACTGAAGCTTTCTTT; cdr3_aa: CASRPRGNLMNTEAFF
d_call: NA; j_call: TRBJ2-7; clone_size: NA; v_call: TRBV7-2; cdr3_nt: TGTGCCAGCAGCTTAATGCGGGGCAGTTACGAGCAGTACTTC; cdr3_aa: CASSLMRGSYEQYF
d_call: TRBD1; j_call: TRBJ1-2; clone_size: NA; v_call: TRBV6-5; cdr3_nt: TGTGCCAGCAGTCGCCCTACAGGGGACTATGGCTACACCTTC; cdr3_aa: CASSRPTGDYGYTF
d_call: NA; j_call: TRBJ1-2; clone_size: NA; v_call: TRBV24-1; cdr3_nt: TGTGCCACCAGTGATGTCAGGGGATATGGCTACACCTTC; cdr3_aa: CATSDVRGYGYTF
d_call: NA; j_call: TRBJ1-4; clone_size: NA; v_call: TRBV30; cdr3_nt: TGTGCCTGGAGTGCGGACCCCGGGAACAAACTGTTTTTT; cdr3_aa: CAWSADPGNKLFF
d_call: NA; j_call: TRBJ1-1; clone_size: NA; v_call: TRBV7-9; cdr3_nt: TGTGCCAGCAGCGACTACACTGAAGCTTTCTTT; cdr3_aa: CASSDYTEAFF
d_call: NA; j_call: TRBJ1-5; clone_size: NA; v_call: TRBV5-5; cdr3_nt: TGTGCCAGCAGCTTGGTTGCCAGTAGCAATCAGCCCCAGCATTTT; cdr3_aa: CASSLVASSNQPQHF
d_call: NA; j_call: TRBJ2-1; clone_size: NA; v_call: TRBV3-1/TRBV3-2; cdr3_nt: TGTGCCAGCAGCCGCCAACAGGCCCTGAGCTCCTACAATGAGCAGTTCTTC; cdr3_aa: CASSRQQALSSYNEQFF
d_call: NA; j_call: TRBJ2-3; clone_size: NA; v_call: TRBV6-6; cdr3_nt: TGTGCCACCCGCGAGGGAGGAACAGATACGCAGTATTTT; cdr3_aa: CATREGGTDTQYF
d_call: NA; j_call: TRBJ1-1; clone_size: few; v_call: TRBV6-5; cdr3_nt: TGTGCCAGCAGTTTACAGCAGTTTCCAATGAACACTGAAGCTTTCTTT; cdr3_aa: CASSLQQFPMNTEAFF
d_call: NA; j_call: TRBJ2-7; clone_size: NA; v_call: TRBV20-1; cdr3_nt: TGCAGTGCTAGAGAGGGGCAGGCCCAGTACTTC; cdr3_aa: CSAREGQAQYF
d_call: NA; j_call: TRBJ1-5; clone_size: NA; v_call: TRBV14; cdr3_nt: TGTGCCAGCAGCCAAGATCTGAGTCAGCCCCAGCATTTT; cdr3_aa: CASSQDLSQPQHF
d_call: NA; j_call: TRBJ2-5; clone_size: NA; v_call: TRBV15; cdr3_nt: TGTGCCACCAGTTATAGCGGCCGACGAAGCCAAGAGACCCAGTACTTC; cdr3_aa: CATSYSGRRSQETQYF
d_call: NA; j_call: TRBJ1-3; clone_size: NA; v_call: TRBV4-1; cdr3_nt: TGCGCCAGCAGCCTAGTCGCGAGCTCTGGAAACACCATATATTTT; cdr3_aa: CASSLVASSGNTIYF
d_call: NA; j_call: TRBJ1-4; clone_size: NA; v_call: TRBV6-2/TRBV6-3; cdr3_nt: TGTGCCAGCAGTTACGGGCAGTACAGGGTGTTTTTT; cdr3_aa: CASSYGQYRVFF
d_call: NA; j_call: TRBJ1-5; clone_size: NA; v_call: TRBV28; cdr3_nt: TGTGCCAGCAGTTTAGTAAGCCTAAGCAATCAGCCCCAGCATTTT; cdr3_aa: CASSLVSLSNQPQHF
d_call: NA; j_call: TRBJ2-6; clone_size: NA; v_call: TRBV27; cdr3_nt: TGTGCCAGCAGTTTAGAGAGCTCTGGGGCCAACGTCCTGACTTTC; cdr3_aa: CASSLESSGANVLTF
d_call: TRBD2; j_call: TRBJ2-4; clone_size: NA; v_call: TRBV3-1/TRBV3-2; cdr3_nt: TGTGCCAGCAGCCAAACTAGCGGGGGACTAGCCAAAAACATTCAGTACTTC; cdr3_aa: CASSQTSGGLAKNIQYF
d_call: TRBD1; j_call: TRBJ1-3; clone_size: NA; v_call: TRBV15; cdr3_nt: TGTGCCACCAGCAGGGGACAGCTACCTGGAAACACCATATATTTT; cdr3_aa: CATSRGQLPGNTIYF
d_call: TRBD1; j_call: TRBJ2-1; clone_size: few; v_call: TRBV10-3; cdr3_nt: TGTGCCATCAGAGGGACAGGTAGTAATGAGCAGTTCTTC; cdr3_aa: CAIRGTGSNEQFF
d_call: TRBD1; j_call: TRBJ1-1; clone_size: NA; v_call: TRBV28; cdr3_nt: TGTGCCAGCAGTTTTACGGACAGGATGAACACTGAAGCTTTCTTT; cdr3_aa: CASSFTDRMNTEAFF
d_call: NA; j_call: TRBJ1-3; clone_size: NA; v_call: TRBV9; cdr3_nt: TGTGCCAGCAGCGTCCGGGGATCTGGAAACACCATATATTTT; cdr3_aa: CASSVRGSGNTIYF
d_call: NA; j_call: TRBJ1-1; clone_size: NA; v_call: TRBV7-2; cdr3_nt: TGTGCCAGCAGCTTAGCGCTGGGAGGGTTCACTGAAGCTTTCTTT; cdr3_aa: CASSLALGGFTEAFF
d_call: NA; j_call: TRBJ2-2; clone_size: NA; v_call: TRBV7-2; cdr3_nt: TGTGCCAGCAGCTACGGGGGACCGAACACCGGGGAGCTGTTTTTT; cdr3_aa: CASSYGGPNTGELFF